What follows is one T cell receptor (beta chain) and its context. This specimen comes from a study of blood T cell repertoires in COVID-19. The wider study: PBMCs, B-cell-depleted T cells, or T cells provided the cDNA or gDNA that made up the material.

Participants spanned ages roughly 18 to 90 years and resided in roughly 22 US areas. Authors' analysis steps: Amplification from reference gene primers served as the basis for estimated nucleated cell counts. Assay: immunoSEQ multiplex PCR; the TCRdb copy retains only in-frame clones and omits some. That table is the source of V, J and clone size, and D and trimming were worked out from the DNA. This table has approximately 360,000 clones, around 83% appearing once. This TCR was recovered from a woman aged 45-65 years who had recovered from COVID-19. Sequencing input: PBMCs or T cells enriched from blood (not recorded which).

Here the CDR3 DNA reads TGTGCCAGCAGCCAAAGTCTCAGCGGGTATAGCACAGATACGCAGTATTTT. It specifies CASSQSLSGYSTDTQYF. The chain is built from TRBV3-1 (or the pseudogene TRBV3-2) and TRBJ2-3; D might be TRBD2 (6 bases). V was trimmed by 2 bases and J by 0 bases, leaving 15 bases between them. CDR3 length equals 17 residues. Germline CDR1 reads LGHDT; CDR2 reads YNNKEL (reference sequence).